Each of the 17 T cell receptor beta chains below was sequenced from the same sample in a study of OX40 agonist ivuxolimab in advanced cancers. Assay used: immunoSEQ multiplex PCR; TCRdb lists only in-frame clones, some missing. The sample consists of 95,000 to 150,000 clones, 93% of them appearing once. Sequenced material: CD4+ or CD8+ T cells sorted from blood, taken in a trial of the OX40 agonist ivuxolimab. The source is an adult with an advanced solid tumor such as melanoma, head and neck, liver or kidney cancer.

The chain links TRBV19 to TRBJ1-4; D is unresolved. Germline CDR1 LNHDA, CDR2 SQIVND (reference sequence). The V gene lost 6 bases and the J gene lost 3 bases, with 17 bases spanning the gap. CDR3 length equals 16 residues. CDR3 DNA: TGTGCCAGTAGCCCAAAGCTTAGCGCGGCTAATGAAAAACTGTTTTTT. Its protein is CASSPKLSAANEKLFF.

The gene calls are TRBV13 and TRBJ2-1; 8 bases match TRBD1. The CDR3 contains 15 residues. Germline CDR1 reads PRHDT; CDR2 reads FYEKMQ (reference sequence). The J segment lost 7 bases and the V segment lost 1 base, leaving 6 bases of the junction unmatched. The CDR3 nucleotides read TGTGCCAGCAGCTTAGTTCAGGGGGCGCGGAATGAGCAGTTCTTC. Amino acids: CASSLVQGARNEQFF.

The gene calls are TRBV6-5 and TRBJ1-2, with D unclear. The length of the CDR3 is 14 residues. Germline V gives CDR1 MNHEY, CDR2 SVGAGI. V was clipped by 5 bases and J by 4 bases, with 14 bases between them. This chain's CDR3 is CASSDSSLTYGYTF. DNA of the CDR3: TGTGCCAGCAGTGATTCGAGTTTAACCTATGGCTACACCTTC.

The chain links TRBV4-3 to TRBJ2-2; unclear D gene. Trimming stripped 1 base from V and 4 bases from J, with 7 bases between. This CDR3 has 14 amino acids. The V gene's germline CDR1 is LGHNA and CDR2 YSLEER. As DNA, the CDR3 is TGCGCCAGCAGCCAAGGATTCAGCACCGGGGAGCTGTTTTTT. Amino acid sequence: CASSQGFSTGELFF.

The chain carries TRBV7-2 and TRBJ2-7, with TRBD2 as a possible D gene (5 bases). CDR1 is SGHTA and CDR2 is FQGNSA in the germline V gene. Between the trimmed V and J ends, which lost 2 bases and 3 bases, there was a span of 14 bases. The CDR3 contains 15 residues. CDR3 bases: TGTGCCAGCAGCTTAACCCAACTAGGGAGCTACGAGCAGTACTTC. Encoded protein: CASSLTQLGSYEQYF.

This clone was counted once. The CDR3 nucleotides are TGTGCCAGCTCACCACAGTCCTACAATGAGCAGTTCTTC. It specifies CASSPQSYNEQFF. This chain connects TRBV18 to TRBJ2-1; D is uncertain. Looked up from germline, CDR1 is KGHSH and CDR2 is LQKENI. This CDR3 has 13 residues. V was shortened by 1 base and J by 1 base, with 2 bases between the two germline ends.

The chain employs TRBV18 and TRBJ2-3, with TRBD2 matching over 7 bases. The CDR3 is 14 residues long. V lost 0 bases to trimming and J lost 8 bases; unmatched junction nucleotides: 5. Per the germline V gene, CDR1 is KGHSH and CDR2 is LQKENI. The CDR3: CASSPPGVAGTQYF. The CDR3 DNA follows: TGTGCCAGCTCACCACCGGGGGTAGCGGGTACGCAGTATTTT.

This chain connects TRBV7-6 to TRBJ2-1, with 10 bases identical to TRBD1. Germline V gene lookup returns CDR1 SGHVS and CDR2 FNYEAQ. The ends lost 5 bases at V and 14 bases at J; junction bases unmatched: 6. This CDR3 region has 12 residues. CDR3 amino acids: CASSPGTGAKFF. The CDR3 coding sequence is TGTGCCAGCAGCCCCGGGACAGGGGCTAAGTTCTTC.

The V call is TRBV5-4, the J call TRBJ1-5, with 8 bases fitting TRBD1. V was pared by 4 bases and J by 2 bases, with 14 bases of the junction left unmatched. The CDR3 covers 18 residues. Germline lookup yields CDR1 SGHNT and CDR2 YYREEE (reference sequence). This CDR3 is CASSKKDREGNGNQPQHF. CDR3 DNA sequence: TGTGCCAGCAGCAAGAAGGACAGGGAGGGAAATGGCAATCAGCCCCAGCATTTT.

This chain uses TRBV25-1 with TRBJ2-7; TRBD1 aligns across 10 bases. J gave up 5 bases and V 3 bases, and 7 bases lay outside the gene matches. The CDR3 contains 15 residues. From germline, CDR1 is MGHDK and CDR2 SYGVNS. The CDR3 is CASSDPGTGADEQYF. CDR3 sequence (DNA): TGTGCCAGCAGTGACCCAGGGACAGGGGCGGACGAGCAGTACTTC.

This chain links TRBV18 with TRBJ2-2; no firm D call. The CDR3 is 14 amino acids. Germline CDR1 KGHSH, CDR2 LQKENI. Trimming removed 2 bases from V and 2 bases from J, with 6 bases in between. This CDR3 reads CASSPMGNTGELFF. CDR3 nucleotide sequence: TGTGCCAGCTCACCAATGGGAAACACCGGGGAGCTGTTTTTT.

This CDR3 reads CASSSPGQGGNYGYTF. In DNA, the CDR3 is TGTGCCAGCAGCTCGCCCGGACAGGGCGGGAACTATGGCTACACCTTC. The chain uses TRBV28 and TRBJ1-2; 8 nucleotides agree with TRBD1. CDR3 size: 16 residues. The V and J ends lost 6 bases and 2 bases, in that order; junction bases with no gene match: 11. Looked up from germline, CDR1 is MDHEN and CDR2 is SYDVKM.

The chain is built from TRBV5-1 and TRBJ2-1; TRBD2 agrees at 12 bases. The CDR3 extends over 16 amino acids. Germline-derived CDR1 and CDR2 are SGHRS and YFSETQ. The trim removed 1 base at V and 9 bases at J, leaving 8 bases unmatched. Written as DNA, the CDR3 is TGCGCCAGCAGCTTGCAGCTAGCGGGAGGGCTCACTGAGCAGTTCTTC. This sequence encodes CASSLQLAGGLTEQFF.

This sequence joins TRBV10-3 and TRBJ2-3; 12 bases are a match to TRBD2. V lost 6 bases to trimming and J lost 2 bases; unmatched junction nucleotides: 3. Germline lookup yields CDR1 ENHRY and CDR2 SYGVKD. The CDR3 loop spans 15 amino acids. CDR3 DNA: TGTGCCATCAGGAGACTAGCGGGGGTCACAGATACGCAGTATTTT. This translates into CAIRRLAGVTDTQYF.

The gene calls are TRBV5-1 and TRBJ2-7, with a weak D call TRBD1 (6 bases). Trimming took 1 base from V and 5 from J, leaving 10 bases between them. Germline-derived CDR1 and CDR2 are SGHRS and YFSETQ. The CDR3 has 13 residues. As DNA, the CDR3 is TGCGCCAGCAGCTTGAACAGGGACCACGAGCAGTACTTC. Amino acids: CASSLNRDHEQYF.

The CDR3 loop reads CASSPRSGANVLTF. Written as DNA, the CDR3 is TGTGCCAGCAGCCCCCGCTCTGGGGCCAACGTCCTGACTTTC. The V call is TRBV7-3, the J call TRBJ2-6; D remains unclear. CDR3 size: 14 residues. In germline, CDR1 is SGHTA, CDR2 FQGTGA. With 5 bases removed from V and 0 bases from J, the gap between germline ends came to 5 bases.

The chain carries TRBV13 and TRBJ2-2; D is ambiguous. Trimming took off 5 bases at V and 4 bases at J, with 20 bases between the two ends. CDR1 is PRHDT and CDR2 is FYEKMQ in the germline V gene (reference sequence). CDR3 length: 17 residues. The CDR3 bases are TGTGCCAGCAGCCCCCGGGCTGCAATAAGAACCACCGGGGAGCTGTTTTTT. Translating it yields CASSPRAAIRTTGELFF.